This T cell receptor (beta chain) was obtained from a study of T-cell reconstitution after alpha-beta-depleted transplantation in children. The V gene lost 1 base and the J gene lost 1 base, with 10 bases spanning the gap. The CDR3 length is 14 residues. CDR1 SQVTM and CDR2 ANQGSEA come from the germline V gene. Study-wide findings and caveats: T-cell numbers and diversity one year post-transplant derived largely from freshly generated T cells. Several hundred rapidly expanded clones from non-depleted graft cells reportedly supplied alpha-beta T cells about two months post-transplant. Where some patients showed high TCRbeta diversity at day 60, it came from recipient T cells and thymic progenitors that had survived.

Researchers prepared the TCRbeta library using unique molecular identifiers, the study reports. One entry per CDR3 protein results from TCRdb running MiXCR on the PCR reads. The repertoire consists of about a million distinct CDR3 sequences, with 25% to 35% occurring once and the leading ten covering roughly 31%. This clonotype came up a few times. The target antigen is unknown. This sample comprised PBMCs, mostly from graft donor cells, obtained 360 days after TCRalphabeta/CD19-depleted stem cell transplant. The V call is TRBV29-1, the J call TRBJ1-1; D possibly corresponds to TRBD1 (5 bases). The source of this sequence is a boy under three years old who had a stem cell transplant for SCID, so the T cells may come from the graft donor. CDR3 in DNA: TGCAGCGTTGAAGTGAGGGGCACGAACACTGAAGCTTTCTTT. Protein product: CSVEVRGTNTEAFF.